This record looks at one TCR beta chain sequence and its context. As yet, its antigen is unknown. This specimen comes from a study of blood T cells in healthy people across ages. Primed by a sample-barcoded 5' primer and a J-beta primer mix, a second PCR proceeded for roughly 6 to 12 cycles. TCRdb itself ran the 5' RACE reads through MiXCR, one entry per CDR3 protein. Of 630,000 or so distinct CDR3 sequences listed, around 32% are singletons. Regarding the study as a whole: Donor CMV status, an unknown factor, possibly confounded changes in expanded clonotypes. Naive T cell percentage and TCR beta diversity correlated strongly.

Looked up from germline, CDR1 is SGDLS and CDR2 is YYNGEE. The CDR3 length is 17 residues. Trimming took 2 bases from V and 1 from J, leaving 16 bases between them. The sequenced material came from blood. The TCR sequence derives from a woman older than 75 in good health. The chain recombines TRBV9 with TRBJ2-1; maybe TRBD2 (5 bases). The CDR3 is CASSVSGLGVSYNEQFF. CDR3 DNA sequence: TGTGCCAGCAGCGTGAGTGGATTGGGAGTTTCCTACAATGAGCAGTTCTTC.